This T cell receptor beta chain was observed in a study of blood T cell repertoires in COVID-19 (dated by TCRdb to the early 2020s). Study-level background: Samples covering the acute and convalescent phases of COVID-19 were provided by collaborators in the United States, Italy and Spain. The prospective study material was composed of cDNA or gDNA derived from T cells, B-cell-depleted T cells, or PBMCs. Deeply sampled blood TCRbeta repertoires from subjects exposed to, actively infected with, or recovered from COVID-19 were included in the dataset. The repertoires were made available in a free public database intended to serve as a resource for research on the immune response to SARS-CoV-2. The samples were drawn from two sources: the first 160 participants of the ongoing ImmuneRACE study, and 1,200 or so subjects contributed by 6 global collaborators. The sample metadata nearly always contained a de-identified subject ID, COVID-19 status, age in years and sex. Where available, HLA class I and class II types were taken from metadata supplied by the sample provider and were not determined by assay-based typing. Study-wide findings and limitations: The amount of clinical and demographic metadata varied by source and participant and was provided uncurated.

Participants in the prospective study were enrolled through a virtual design, were aged roughly 18 to 95 years, and lived in approximately 25 United States geographic areas. To assign participants to cohorts, the prospective study relied on clinical history that participants themselves reported in a screening survey and a study questionnaire. Exposed participants were defined as having been in contact with someone with a PCR-confirmed or clinician-diagnosed COVID-19 case within 2 weeks of study entry. Each participant in the prospective study had whole blood, serum and a nasopharyngeal or oropharyngeal swab collected by mobile phlebotomists. Prospective study participants could optionally give additional blood draws and questionnaires over an approximately two-month period. Blood samples from the prospective study were shipped frozen or at room temperature prior to DNA extraction. This clone appeared a few times. Its antigen remains undetermined. Per-base qualities were not stored, and no clone one base away is much larger.

The immunoSEQ Assay, a bias-controlled multiplex PCR, was used to amplify TCRbeta CDR3 regions from genomic DNA. In the paper's pipeline: The number of nucleated cells in each sample was estimated from the amplification of reference gene primers within the assay. Sequence reads were collapsed and filtered to measure the absolute abundance of every unique TCRbeta CDR3 rearrangement. For each sample, productive Simpson clonality was calculated as the square root of Simpson's diversity index over productive rearrangements. In its TCRdb copy, this immuneACCESS table keeps in-frame sequences only and misses some clones. Where compared with another copy, unresolved V genes explain less than half of these, and the others have no known cause. The V and J calls and the clone size are those of that table, but D and trimming were determined from the DNA. Here the sample has 200,000 to 250,000 clones; over 70% occur a single time. Of the sample, around 3.7% is held by the ten largest clones.

The sequence was obtained from a woman aged 25-40 years who had been exposed to COVID-19. The sequencing sample was made of PBMCs or T cells enriched from blood (not recorded which).

The DNA is as follows: TGTGCCAGCAACCGGGGGTCAAAGGAAGAGCCCCAGCATTTT. This encodes CASNRGSKEEPQHF. This sequence uses TRBV9 and TRBJ1-5; a tentative D call is TRBD1 (5 bases match). Taken from cysteine to phenylalanine, the CDR3 has 14 residues. Only the CDR3 DNA is retained, 42 bases long and in frame from the first base. Sequences SGDLS (CDR1) and YYNGEE (CDR2) are obtained from the germline V gene. The junction carries 18 bases between V and J, which are trimmed by 6 bases and 8 bases respectively.